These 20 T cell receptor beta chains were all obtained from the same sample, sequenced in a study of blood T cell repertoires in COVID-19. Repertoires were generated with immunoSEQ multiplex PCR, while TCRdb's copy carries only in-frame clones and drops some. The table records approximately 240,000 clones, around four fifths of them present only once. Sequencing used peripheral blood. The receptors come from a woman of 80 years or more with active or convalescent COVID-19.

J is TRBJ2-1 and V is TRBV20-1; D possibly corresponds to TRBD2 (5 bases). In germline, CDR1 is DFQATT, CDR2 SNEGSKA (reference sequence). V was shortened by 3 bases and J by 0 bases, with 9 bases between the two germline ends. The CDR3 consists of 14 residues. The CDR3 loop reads CSASRGNSYNEQFF. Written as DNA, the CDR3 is TGCAGTGCTAGTAGAGGGAACTCCTACAATGAGCAGTTCTTC.

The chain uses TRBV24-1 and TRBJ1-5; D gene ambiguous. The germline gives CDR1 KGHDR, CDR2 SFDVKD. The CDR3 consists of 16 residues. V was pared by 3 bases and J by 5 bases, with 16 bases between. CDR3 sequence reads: CATSDPVGGPYQPQHF. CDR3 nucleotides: TGTGCCACCAGTGATCCAGTTGGCGGTCCTTATCAGCCCCAGCATTTT.

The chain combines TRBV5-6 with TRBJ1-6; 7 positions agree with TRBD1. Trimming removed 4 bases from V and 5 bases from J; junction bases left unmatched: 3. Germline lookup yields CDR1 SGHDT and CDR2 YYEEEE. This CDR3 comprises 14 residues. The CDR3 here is CASSRGQNNSPLHF. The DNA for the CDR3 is TGTGCCAGCAGCCGGGGACAGAATAATTCACCCCTCCACTTT.

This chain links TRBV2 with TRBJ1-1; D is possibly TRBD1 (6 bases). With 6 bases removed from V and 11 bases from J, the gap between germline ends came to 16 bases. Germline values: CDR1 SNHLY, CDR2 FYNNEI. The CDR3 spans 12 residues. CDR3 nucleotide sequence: TGTGCCAGCAGAGACTACAGGGAGGGGGCTTTCTTT. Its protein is CASRDYREGAFF. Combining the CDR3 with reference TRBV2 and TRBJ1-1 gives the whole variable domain EPEVTQTPSHQVTQMGQEVILRCVPISNHLYFYWYRQILGQKVEFLVSFYNNEISEKSEIFDDQFSVERPDGSNFTLKIRSTKLEDSAMYFCASRDYREGAFFGQGTRLTVV.

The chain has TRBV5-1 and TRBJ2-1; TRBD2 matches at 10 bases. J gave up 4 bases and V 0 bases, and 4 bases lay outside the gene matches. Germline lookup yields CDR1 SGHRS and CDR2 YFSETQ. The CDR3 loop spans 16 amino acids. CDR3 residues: CASSLASGSPYNEQFF. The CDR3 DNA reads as TGCGCCAGCAGCTTGGCTAGCGGGAGCCCATACAATGAGCAGTTCTTC.

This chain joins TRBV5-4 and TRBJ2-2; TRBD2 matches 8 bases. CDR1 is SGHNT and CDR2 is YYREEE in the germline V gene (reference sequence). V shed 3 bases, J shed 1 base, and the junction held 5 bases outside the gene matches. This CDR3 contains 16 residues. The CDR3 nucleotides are TGTGCCAGCAGCTCCGGACTAGCCTTGAACACCGGGGAGCTGTTTTTT. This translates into CASSSGLALNTGELFF.

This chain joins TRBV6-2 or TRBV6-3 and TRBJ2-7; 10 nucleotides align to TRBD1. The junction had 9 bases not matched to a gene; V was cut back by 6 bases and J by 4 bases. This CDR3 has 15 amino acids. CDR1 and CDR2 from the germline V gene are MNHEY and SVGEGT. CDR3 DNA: TGTGCCAGCAGATACGCGACAGGGGGCAGTTACGAGCAGTACTTC. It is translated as CASRYATGGSYEQYF.

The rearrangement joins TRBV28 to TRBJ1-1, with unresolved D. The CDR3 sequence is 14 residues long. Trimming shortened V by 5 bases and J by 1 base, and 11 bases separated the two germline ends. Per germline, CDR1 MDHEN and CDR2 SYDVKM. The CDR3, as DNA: TGTGCCAGCAGTGTAGTTATTGGGAACACTGAAGCTTTCTTT. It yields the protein CASSVVIGNTEAFF.

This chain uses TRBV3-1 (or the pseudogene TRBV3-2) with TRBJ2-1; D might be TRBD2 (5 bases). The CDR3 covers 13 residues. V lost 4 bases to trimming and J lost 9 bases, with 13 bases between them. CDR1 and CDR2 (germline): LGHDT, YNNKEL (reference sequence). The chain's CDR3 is CASSRHSALEQFF. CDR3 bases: TGTGCCAGCAGCCGCCATAGCGCCCTTGAGCAGTTCTTC.

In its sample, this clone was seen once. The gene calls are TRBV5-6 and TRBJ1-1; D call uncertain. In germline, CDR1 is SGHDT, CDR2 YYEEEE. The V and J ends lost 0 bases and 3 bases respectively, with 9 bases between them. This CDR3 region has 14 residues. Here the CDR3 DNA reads TGTGCCAGCAGCTTGGGCCCCCTAGACACTGAAGCTTTCTTT. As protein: CASSLGPLDTEAFF.

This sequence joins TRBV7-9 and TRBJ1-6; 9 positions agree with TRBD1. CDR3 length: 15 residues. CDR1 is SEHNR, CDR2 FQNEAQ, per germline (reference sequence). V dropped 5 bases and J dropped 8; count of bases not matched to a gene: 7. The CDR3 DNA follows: TGTGCCAGCAGCCCCGCGGACAGGGGCGATTCACCCCTCCACTTT. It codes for CASSPADRGDSPLHF.

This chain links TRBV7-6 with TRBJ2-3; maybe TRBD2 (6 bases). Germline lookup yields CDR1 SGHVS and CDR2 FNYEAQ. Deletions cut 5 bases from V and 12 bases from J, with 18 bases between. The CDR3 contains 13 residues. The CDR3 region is CASSVTQLAAQYF. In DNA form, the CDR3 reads TGTGCCAGCAGCGTGACTCAACTAGCAGCACAGTATTTT.

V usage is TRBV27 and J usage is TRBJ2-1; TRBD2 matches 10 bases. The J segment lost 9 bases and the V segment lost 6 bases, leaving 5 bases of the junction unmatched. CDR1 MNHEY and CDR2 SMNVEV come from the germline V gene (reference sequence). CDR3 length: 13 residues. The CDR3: CASRTSGQGEQFF. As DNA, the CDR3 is TGTGCCAGCAGGACTAGCGGGCAAGGTGAGCAGTTCTTC.

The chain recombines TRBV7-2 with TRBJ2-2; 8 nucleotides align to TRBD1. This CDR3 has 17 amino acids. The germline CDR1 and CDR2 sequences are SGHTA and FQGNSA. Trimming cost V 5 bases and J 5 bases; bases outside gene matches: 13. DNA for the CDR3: TGTGCCAGCAGCGAAACTCCGCAGGGGGCTTGGACCGGGGAGCTGTTTTTT. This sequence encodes CASSETPQGAWTGELFF.

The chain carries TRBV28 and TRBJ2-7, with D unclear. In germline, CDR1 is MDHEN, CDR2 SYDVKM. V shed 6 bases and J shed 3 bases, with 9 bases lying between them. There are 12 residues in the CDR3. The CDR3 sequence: CASRTPNYEQYF. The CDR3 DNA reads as TGTGCCAGCAGGACACCCAACTACGAGCAGTACTTC.

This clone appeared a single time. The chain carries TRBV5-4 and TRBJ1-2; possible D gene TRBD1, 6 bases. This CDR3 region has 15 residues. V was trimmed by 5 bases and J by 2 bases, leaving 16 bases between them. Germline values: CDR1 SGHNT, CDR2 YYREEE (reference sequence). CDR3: CASRTGGASNYGYTF. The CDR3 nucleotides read TGTGCCAGCAGGACTGGGGGGGCGTCGAACTATGGCTACACCTTC.

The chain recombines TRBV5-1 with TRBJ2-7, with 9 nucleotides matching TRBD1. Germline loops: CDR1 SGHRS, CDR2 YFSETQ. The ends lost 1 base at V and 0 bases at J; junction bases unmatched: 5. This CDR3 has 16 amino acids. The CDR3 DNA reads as TGCGCCAGCAGCTTGACGGGACAGGGTAGCTCCTACGAGCAGTACTTC. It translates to CASSLTGQGSSYEQYF.

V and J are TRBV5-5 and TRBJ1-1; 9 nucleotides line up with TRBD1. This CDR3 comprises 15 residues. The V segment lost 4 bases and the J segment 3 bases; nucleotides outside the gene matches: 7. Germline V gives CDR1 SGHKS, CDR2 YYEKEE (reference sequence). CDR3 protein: CASSITTGGHTEAFF. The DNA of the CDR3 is TGTGCCAGCAGCATAACGACAGGGGGTCACACTGAAGCTTTCTTT.

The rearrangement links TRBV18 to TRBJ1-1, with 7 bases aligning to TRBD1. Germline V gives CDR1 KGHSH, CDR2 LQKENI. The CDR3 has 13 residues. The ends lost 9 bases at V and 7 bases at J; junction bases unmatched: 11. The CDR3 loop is CASGLGGQNEAFF. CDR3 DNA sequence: TGTGCCAGTGGTTTGGGGGGACAGAATGAAGCTTTCTTT.

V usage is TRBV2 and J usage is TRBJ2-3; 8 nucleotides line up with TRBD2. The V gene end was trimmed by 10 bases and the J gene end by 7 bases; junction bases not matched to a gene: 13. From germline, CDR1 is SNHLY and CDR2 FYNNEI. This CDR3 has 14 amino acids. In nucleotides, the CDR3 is TGTGCCATCGAAGGGACTAGAAGTTTAAATACGCAGTATTTT. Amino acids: CAIEGTRSLNTQYF.